The 30 T cell receptor beta chains in this list originate from one sample, sequenced in a study of T-cell reconstitution after alpha-beta-depleted transplantation in children. TCRbeta library construction was performed incorporating unique molecular identifiers. MiXCR, run by TCRdb on the PCR reads, gives a single entry per CDR3 protein. The sample carries 200,000 to 250,000 distinct CDR3 sequences, more than 20% recorded once. The sequencing used PBMCs, mostly from graft donor cells, collected 360 days after TCRalphabeta/CD19-depleted stem cell transplant. The receptors derive from a female patient between 2 and 15 years old who had a stem cell transplant for congenital amegakaryocytic thrombocytopenia, so the T cells may come from the graft donor.

J is TRBJ2-3 and V is TRBV24-1; D may be TRBD1 (6 bases). V lost 5 bases, J lost 10 bases, and 21 bases lay in between. The CDR3 sequence is 15 residues long. Germline lookup yields CDR1 KGHDR and CDR2 SFDVKD. This chain's CDR3 is CATSANFATGRPQYF. Here the CDR3 DNA reads TGTGCCACCAGTGCAAACTTTGCCACAGGGCGTCCGCAGTATTTT.

In this sample, this clonotype turned up a few times. The rearrangement joins TRBV7-3 to TRBJ1-1, with D unclear. Germline CDR1 and CDR2: SGHTA and FQGTGA. This CDR3 has 14 residues. V was clipped by 5 bases and J by 1 base, with 11 bases between them. The CDR3 region has the DNA TGTGCCAGCAGCAGTCAGAGGTGGAACACTGAAGCTTTCTTT. Its protein is CASSSQRWNTEAFF.

The chain employs TRBV2 and TRBJ1-4; no clear D. CDR1 and CDR2 (germline): SNHLY, FYNNEI. The CDR3 runs 14 residues. V lost 1 base, J lost 8 bases, and 11 bases lay in between. CDR3 in DNA: TGTGCCAGCAGTGAAGGGGATAAGAGGGAAAAACTGTTTTTT. Translating gives CASSEGDKREKLFF.

This clonotype was recorded a few times. This chain joins TRBV12-3 or TRBV12-4 and TRBJ2-5, with 9 nucleotides matching TRBD2. This CDR3 has 15 amino acids. V was pared by 5 bases and J by 0 bases, with 4 bases of the junction left unmatched. For the CDR3, the DNA is TGTGCCAGCAGTCCTAGCGGGGTTAACCAAGAGACCCAGTACTTC. This codes for CASSPSGVNQETQYF.

The chain joins TRBV20-1 to TRBJ2-4; D is ambiguous. The CDR3 has 15 amino acids. CDR1 is DFQATT, CDR2 SNEGSKA, per germline (reference sequence). V lost 3 bases and J lost 0, with 12 bases in between. In nucleotides, the CDR3 is TGCAGTGCTAGGCCAGATAGATTAGCCAAAAACATTCAGTACTTC. This translates into CSARPDRLAKNIQYF.

This rearrangement joins TRBV20-1 to TRBJ1-1, with a tentative D call TRBD1 (6 bases). The CDR3 covers 14 residues. V lost 5 bases and J 1 base, leaving 14 bases between the germline ends. CDR1 is DFQATT and CDR2 is SNEGSKA in the germline V gene (reference sequence). The CDR3, as DNA: TGCAGTGCTGGAAAGACAGGACGGAACACTGAAGCTTTCTTT. Translating gives CSAGKTGRNTEAFF.

There are many counts of this clonotype. J is TRBJ2-3 and V is TRBV20-1, with D uncertain. The CDR3 contains 10 residues. V shed 6 bases and J shed 11 bases, with 12 bases lying between them. Germline-derived CDR1 and CDR2 are DFQATT and SNEGSKA (reference sequence). This chain's CDR3 is CSANEGLQYF. The CDR3 region has the DNA TGCAGTGCGAATGAAGGTTTGCAGTATTTT.

This chain links TRBV9 with TRBJ1-2; 8 nucleotides match TRBD1. The ends lost 0 bases at V and 6 bases at J; junction bases unmatched: 16. Germline CDR1 is SGDLS and CDR2 is YYNGEE. The CDR3 totals 18 residues. CDR3 region: CASSVGGPIQGALNGYTF. CDR3 nucleotides: TGTGCCAGCAGCGTAGGAGGGCCGATTCAGGGGGCCCTTAATGGCTACACCTTC.

This clonotype was observed a handful of times. The V gene is TRBV6-1, the J gene TRBJ2-7; 14 positions agree with TRBD2. This CDR3 comprises 16 residues. Trimming removed 6 bases from V and 2 bases from J; junction bases left unmatched: 6. Germline assignment: CDR1 MNHNS and CDR2 SASEGT. The CDR3 nucleotides read TGTGCCAGCAGCCGGACTAGCGGGAGGCCCACCTACGAGCAGTACTTC. Protein sequence: CASSRTSGRPTYEQYF.

This clonotype has a handful of counts. CDR3 sequence: CATSRDFGLRIFEQYF. CDR3 coding DNA: TGTGCCACCAGCAGAGATTTCGGACTCAGGATATTCGAGCAGTACTTC. V usage is TRBV15 and J usage is TRBJ2-7; maybe TRBD2 (5 bases). The CDR3 runs 16 residues. Germline V gene lookup returns CDR1 LNHNV and CDR2 YYDKDF (reference sequence). Trimming left V 0 bases short and J 6 bases short, with 18 bases between.

This chain uses TRBV6-1 with TRBJ2-7; TRBD1 is a possible D gene (6 bases). This CDR3 has 14 amino acids. Per the germline V gene, CDR1 is MNHNS and CDR2 is SASEGT. The ends were cut back, 7 bases at V and 3 bases at J, with 16 bases in the middle. CDR3 DNA: TGTGCCAGCATGGGCCTCACAGGGAACTACGAGCAGTACTTC. Translating it yields CASMGLTGNYEQYF.

This clonotype has just a few counts. The genes are TRBV5-1 and TRBJ2-5, with 7 bases matching TRBD1. The CDR3 is made up of 15 amino acids. The V segment lost 4 bases and the J segment 2 bases; nucleotides outside the gene matches: 8. CDR1 SGHRS and CDR2 YFSETQ come from the germline V gene. This CDR3 reads CASSRVGQAQETQYF. CDR3 in DNA: TGCGCCAGCAGCCGAGTCGGACAGGCTCAAGAGACCCAGTACTTC.

The sample holds a few counts of this clonotype. CDR3 sequence: CASSHIISGYEQYF. As DNA, the CDR3 is TGTGCCAGCAGCCACATCATTAGCGGCTACGAGCAGTACTTC. V and J are TRBV3-1 and TRBJ2-7; possible D gene TRBD2, 6 bases. The ends were cut back, 3 bases at V and 3 bases at J, with 12 bases in the middle. In germline, CDR1 is LGHDT, CDR2 YNNKEL (reference sequence). This CDR3 spans 14 amino acids.

V is TRBV12-3 or TRBV12-4 and J is TRBJ2-1, with 11 bases lining up with TRBD2. CDR3 size: 15 residues. V lost 5 bases, J lost 4 bases, and 4 bases stayed unmatched. The CDR3 spells CASSRLAGTYNEQFF. CDR3 bases: TGTGCCAGCAGTAGACTAGCGGGGACTTACAATGAGCAGTTCTTC.

The rearrangement joins TRBV20-1 to TRBJ2-1; TRBD2 matches at 11 bases. Trimming cost V 3 bases and J 0 bases; bases outside gene matches: 7. The CDR3 is 17 residues long. CDR1 DFQATT and CDR2 SNEGSKA come from the germline V gene (reference sequence). The chain's CDR3 is CSARGTSGPRSYNEQFF. CDR3 DNA sequence: TGCAGTGCTAGGGGGACTAGCGGTCCCCGCTCCTACAATGAGCAGTTCTTC.

This clonotype appeared a few times. The genes are TRBV20-1 and TRBJ2-7, with D hard to call. The CDR3 length is 12 residues. Between the trimmed V and J ends, which lost 4 bases and 2 bases, there was a span of 9 bases. Germline CDR1 DFQATT, CDR2 SNEGSKA (reference sequence). CDR3 region: CSAIQSTYEQYF. As DNA, the CDR3 is TGCAGTGCTATCCAGAGTACCTACGAGCAGTACTTC.

This clonotype was counted between two and nine times. V usage is TRBV7-2 and J usage is TRBJ1-3, with a possible D match to TRBD1 (5 bases). The V gene lost 5 bases and the J gene lost 3 bases, with 11 bases spanning the gap. Germline V lookup: CDR1 SGHTA, CDR2 FQGNSA. The CDR3 loop spans 14 amino acids. This chain's CDR3 is CASSRLGLGNTIYF. In DNA, the CDR3 is TGTGCCAGCAGCCGTCTGGGGCTTGGAAACACCATATATTTT.

This clonotype came up a few times. The chain employs TRBV10-3 and TRBJ1-5, with a weak D call TRBD1 (5 bases). Germline V gene sequence: CDR1 ENHRY, CDR2 SYGVKD. Trimming left V 11 bases short and J 3 bases short, with 17 bases between. The CDR3 consists of 14 residues. Here the CDR3 reads CASWRGVANQPQHF. CDR3 DNA sequence: TGTGCCTCGTGGCGGGGCGTGGCCAATCAGCCCCAGCATTTT.

The sample holds a few counts of this clonotype. The chain links TRBV29-1 to TRBJ2-1, with TRBD2 matching over 7 bases. V was pared by 5 bases and J by 0 bases, with 7 bases of the junction left unmatched. Per the germline V gene, CDR1 is SQVTM and CDR2 is ANQGSEA. The CDR3 length is 15 residues. The CDR3 loop reads CSVSGGGNSYNEQFF. For the CDR3, the DNA is TGCAGCGTTTCTGGCGGGGGAAACTCCTACAATGAGCAGTTCTTC.

This clonotype was recorded a few times. V usage is TRBV12-3 or TRBV12-4 and J usage is TRBJ1-3, with D perhaps matching TRBD1 (5 bases). The CDR3 has 15 amino acids. Trimming left V 7 bases short and J 2 bases short, with 15 bases between. CDR3 sequence (DNA): TGTGCCAGCACTAAATGGCAGGGAGCTGGAAACACCATATATTTT. It translates to CASTKWQGAGNTIYF.

There are a few counts of this clonotype. This sequence joins TRBV28 and TRBJ2-7; D gene unclear. The CDR3 is made up of 12 amino acids. The V gene lost 6 bases and the J gene lost 5 bases, with 11 bases spanning the gap. The germline gives CDR1 MDHEN, CDR2 SYDVKM. The CDR3 is CASRAQSHEQYF. The CDR3 nucleotides read TGTGCCAGCAGAGCCCAATCGCACGAGCAGTACTTC.

This clonotype was counted between two and nine times. The gene calls are TRBV4-1 and TRBJ2-3; TRBD2 aligns across 14 bases. The CDR3 has 19 amino acids. Germline V CDR1 and CDR2: MGHRA, YSYEKL. J lost 6 bases, V lost 0 bases, and 11 bases had no gene match. This CDR3 is CASSQEGPRLAGGRDTQYF. CDR3 nucleotides: TGCGCCAGCAGCCAAGAAGGACCGAGACTAGCGGGAGGGCGGGATACGCAGTATTTT.

The sample holds a few counts of this clonotype. V is TRBV10-3 and J is TRBJ2-2; D remains ambiguous. The germline CDR1 and CDR2 sequences are ENHRY and SYGVKD. The CDR3 spans 16 residues. V was trimmed by 0 bases and J by 7 bases, leaving 15 bases between them. CDR3 residues: CAISESKSTSSGELFF. CDR3 coding DNA: TGTGCCATCAGTGAGTCGAAGTCCACCAGCAGCGGGGAGCTGTTTTTT.

The table lists this clonotype with a few counts. The chain has TRBV7-6 and TRBJ2-5; D is perhaps TRBD1 (5 bases). Trimming left V 6 bases short and J 3 bases short, with 14 bases between. The CDR3 has 14 amino acids. Germline assignment: CDR1 SGHVS and CDR2 FNYEAQ. CDR3 in DNA: TGTGCCAGCAGAAGTAGGGGCGGAGAAGAGACCCAGTACTTC. Its translation: CASRSRGGEETQYF. The full variable domain, in which reference TRBV7-6 and TRBJ2-5 provide the parts outside the CDR3, is GAGVSQSPRYKVTKRGQDVALRCDPISGHVSLYWYRQALGQGPEFLTYFNYEAQQDKSGLPNDRFSAERPEGSISTLTIQRTEQRDSAMYRCASRSRGGEETQYFGPGTRLLVL.

This clonotype occurred a few times. The DNA for the CDR3 is TGCAGTGCTAGACGACAGGGGGCCATCGGGGAGCTGTTTTTT. It translates to CSARRQGAIGELFF. The V gene is TRBV20-1, the J gene TRBJ2-2, with TRBD1 matching 10 bases. The germline V gene encodes CDR1 DFQATT and CDR2 SNEGSKA (reference sequence). The trim removed 2 bases at V and 7 bases at J, leaving 4 bases unmatched. The length of the CDR3 is 14 residues.

The chain links TRBV4-1 to TRBJ2-1, with 12 bases matching TRBD2. From germline, CDR1 is MGHRA and CDR2 YSYEKL. The CDR3 has 18 residues. Trimming cost V 1 base and J 10 bases; bases outside gene matches: 14. The DNA for the CDR3 is TGCGCCAGCAGCCAAGGATGGGTGACTAGCGGGAGAGTAAGGGAGCAGTTCTTC. Its protein product is CASSQGWVTSGRVREQFF.

This clonotype appeared a few times. The chain couples TRBV7-9 to TRBJ2-7, with a tentative D call TRBD1 (6 bases). Germline lookup yields CDR1 SEHNR and CDR2 FQNEAQ (reference sequence). This CDR3 spans 13 amino acids. Trimming stripped 0 bases from V and 5 bases from J, with 8 bases between. CDR3 DNA: TGTGCCAGCAGCTTAGCTAGGGGGAACGAGCAGTACTTC. Protein product: CASSLARGNEQYF.

This clonotype was recorded at least ten times. The chain uses TRBV5-1 and TRBJ2-2; 8 nucleotides align to TRBD1. V was clipped by 1 base and J by 7 bases; unmatched bases: 3. The CDR3 totals 14 residues. The V gene's germline CDR1 is SGHRS and CDR2 YFSETQ. CDR3 in amino acids: CASSLTGGVGELFF. CDR3 in DNA: TGCGCCAGCAGCTTGACAGGGGGAGTCGGGGAGCTGTTTTTT.

This chain uses TRBV6-4 with TRBJ2-5; D is perhaps TRBD2 (6 bases). CDR3 length: 13 amino acids. Germline-derived CDR1 and CDR2 are MRHNA and SNTAGT. The germline V and J ends were trimmed by 4 bases and 8 bases, with 14 bases remaining between them. This CDR3 is CASSVLAPLTQYF. As DNA, the CDR3 is TGTGCCAGCAGTGTTCTAGCGCCACTCACCCAGTACTTC.

Ten or more counts support this clonotype. V usage is TRBV30 and J usage is TRBJ2-3; D not certain. CDR3 length equals 13 residues. Germline values: CDR1 GTSNPN, CDR2 SVGIG (reference sequence). V lost 6 bases and J 3 bases, leaving 13 bases between the germline ends. The CDR3 reads CACSDKGTDTQYF. The CDR3 coding sequence is TGTGCCTGCTCCGACAAGGGAACAGATACGCAGTATTTT.